The rows below give T cell receptor beta chains drawn from one sample of a study of cytomegalovirus exposure and HLA in healthy donors. Only in-frame clones appear in the TCRdb table, and some are missing; sequencing was by immunoSEQ multiplex PCR. The sample has around 150,000 clones, 77% seen once; the top ten hold around 2.8%. Sequences were obtained from PBMCs. All receptors come from a middle-aged woman in good health and CMV-seropositive. Each CDR3 is given with its conserved first and last residue. Each record gives: D gene, V gene, clone size, J gene, CDR3 DNA, CDR3 protein. A D gene is named only where the DNA matches it firmly. A row's size may be missing; if present it is once, few, many or a size class.

TRBD1	TRBV5-8	NA	TRBJ2-5	TGTGCCAAGACACAGGGGGCTAGGGAGACCCAGTACTTC	CAKTQGARETQYF
NA	TRBV29-1	NA	TRBJ2-7	TGCAGCGTTGAAGATTGGCAGGGATCATGGTACGAGCAGTACTTC	CSVEDWQGSWYEQYF
NA	TRBV10-3	NA	TRBJ2-6	TGTGCCATCAGTCCATCCGGGACAGGGGCCAACGTCCTGACTTTC	CAISPSGTGANVLTF
TRBD1	TRBV5-8	NA	TRBJ2-7	TGTGCCAGCAGCGGCCGGGACAGGGGAGAGCAGTACTTC	CASSGRDRGEQYF
NA	TRBV6-1	NA	TRBJ1-5	TGTGCCAGCACCAAAGGGACGGGGGGGGATCAGCCCCAGCATTTT	CASTKGTGGDQPQHF
NA	TRBV10-3	NA	TRBJ2-3	TGTGCCATCAGTGAGACAGCATCTAGCACAGATACGCAGTATTTT	CAISETASSTDTQYF
NA	TRBV10-3	NA	TRBJ1-1	TGTGCCATCAGTGGCGCGGGGGCGACTGAAGCTTTCTTT	CAISGAGATEAFF
NA	TRBV4-3	NA	TRBJ2-1	TGCGCCAGCAGCCAAGAATGGAGGGCCTACAATGAGCAGTTCTTC	CASSQEWRAYNEQFF
NA	TRBV7-2	NA	TRBJ1-5	TGTGCCAGCAGCCTAATCGGACAGTTAGATCAGCCCCAGCATTTT	CASSLIGQLDQPQHF
TRBD1	TRBV10-3	NA	TRBJ1-4	TGTGCCATCAGTGAGTACATACAGGGGTCGGCTAATGAAAAACTGTTTTTT	CAISEYIQGSANEKLFF
NA	TRBV2	NA	TRBJ1-5	TGTGCCAGCAGTGACGGCCCCGACCGCGAGGCCGGGCCCCAGCATTTT	CASSDGPDREAGPQHF
NA	TRBV9	NA	TRBJ1-5	TGTGCCAGCAGCCCGACCCCAGGGGTTCGGCAGCCCCAGCATTTT	CASSPTPGVRQPQHF
TRBD1	TRBV5-8	NA	TRBJ2-7	TGTGCCAGCAGCTCGGGACAGGGGGCTCGGGAGCAGTACTTC	CASSSGQGAREQYF
TRBD1	TRBV27	NA	TRBJ2-7	TGTGCCAGCAGTCTTAGACAGGGGAGCGAGCAGTACTTC	CASSLRQGSEQYF
TRBD1	TRBV7-2	NA	TRBJ2-5	TGTGCCAGCAGTTACAGGGGAGAGACCCAGTACTTC	CASSYRGETQYF
TRBD2	TRBV5-1	once	TRBJ2-5	TGCGCCAGCAGCTTGGACTCCGGCGGGGGGGGATCAGAGACCCAGTACTTC	CASSLDSGGGGSETQYF
TRBD1	TRBV7-2	NA	TRBJ1-2	TGTGCCAGCAGATGGGACAGCTATGGCTACACCTTC	CASRWDSYGYTF
TRBD1	TRBV25-1	NA	TRBJ2-1	TGTGCCAGCAGACCTTCCGGGACAGGGTTACATGAGCAGTTCTTC	CASRPSGTGLHEQFF
NA	TRBV4-2	NA	TRBJ2-7	TGTGCCAGCAGCCAAGATCAGGGCGGAGACGAGCAGTACTTC	CASSQDQGGDEQYF
TRBD2	TRBV4-1	few	TRBJ2-1	TGCGCCAGCAGCCATTCTAGCGGGAGTTCCGATGAGCAGTTCTTC	CASSHSSGSSDEQFF
TRBD2	TRBV7-9	NA	TRBJ2-2	TGTGCCAGCAGCCCTGGACTAGCGGAGAACACCGGGGAGCTGTTTTTT	CASSPGLAENTGELFF
NA	TRBV28	NA	TRBJ1-2	TGTGCCAGCAGTTTCTCCGGACTGAACTATGGCTACACCTTC	CASSFSGLNYGYTF
TRBD1	TRBV7-9	NA	TRBJ2-7	TGTGCCAGCAGCTTGGGCGTAGGGACAGCATTCTACGAGCAGTACTTC	CASSLGVGTAFYEQYF
TRBD2	TRBV7-8	few	TRBJ2-7	TGTGCCAGCAGCTCGACCGGAACTAGCGGGGTCGAGCAGTACTTC	CASSSTGTSGVEQYF
TRBD1	TRBV7-8	once	TRBJ1-3	TGTGCCAGCAGCTTAGATGGCAGGGGGTTCTCTGGAAACACCATATATTTT	CASSLDGRGFSGNTIYF
TRBD1	TRBV18	NA	TRBJ1-3	TGTGCCAGCTCACAACAGGGGAAAGGGAACACCATATATTTT	CASSQQGKGNTIYF
NA	TRBV27	NA	TRBJ1-2	TGTGCCAGCAGTTTATCCCACCGCGCTAACTATGGCTACACCTTC	CASSLSHRANYGYTF
TRBD2	TRBV4-2	NA	TRBJ2-5	TGTGCCAGCAGCCAAGATTTTAGGGCTAGCGGGAGTATTGAGACCCAGTACTTC	CASSQDFRASGSIETQYF
TRBD2	TRBV7-2	NA	TRBJ2-3	TGTGCCAGCAGACGTGCCCCTAGCGGGGCAAGCACAGATACGCAGTATTTT	CASRRAPSGASTDTQYF
NA	TRBV28	NA	TRBJ2-7	TGTGCCAGCAGTTCGACAGCGACCTACGAGCAGTACTTC	CASSSTATYEQYF
TRBD2	TRBV6-4	NA	TRBJ2-7	TGTGCCAGCAGTGCATTAGCGGGAGCCCCGGGCGAGCAGTACTTC	CASSALAGAPGEQYF
NA	TRBV7-9	few	TRBJ1-1	TGTGCCAGCAGCGTGAGTAACACTGAAGCTTTCTTT	CASSVSNTEAFF
NA	TRBV11-3	NA	TRBJ1-3	TGTGCCAGCAGCCCTTCCCTCTCCGGAAACACCATATATTTT	CASSPSLSGNTIYF
NA	TRBV29-1	NA	TRBJ2-3	TGCAGCGTTGATCAAGATACGCAGTATTTT	CSVDQDTQYF
TRBD2	TRBV6-6	NA	TRBJ2-5	TGTGCCAGCAGTTGGAGCGGGAGAGAGGAGCAGTACTTC	CASSWSGREEQYF
NA	TRBV7-6	NA	TRBJ1-2	TGTGCCAGCAGCCCTGGGCCCCTCTATGGCTACACCTTC	CASSPGPLYGYTF
NA	TRBV5-5	NA	TRBJ2-7	TGTGCCAGCAGCTTCGGCGGGTACTACGAGCAGTACTTC	CASSFGGYYEQYF
TRBD1	TRBV6-1	NA	TRBJ1-4	TGTGCCAGCAGTGCAAGACAGGGCGGTATCGGAAAACTGTTTTTT	CASSARQGGIGKLFF
NA	TRBV5-1	once	TRBJ2-1	TGCGCCAGCAGCTTAGGAGGGAGTGCCGAGTTCTTC	CASSLGGSAEFF
NA	TRBV6-5	NA	TRBJ2-2	TGTGCCAGCAGTTTTCGGACAGATGCCACCGGGGAGCTGTTTTTT	CASSFRTDATGELFF
TRBD1	TRBV6-5	NA	TRBJ1-6	TGTGCCAGCAGTTACGGTGGGACAGGTGGGTCACCCCTCCACTTT	CASSYGGTGGSPLHF
NA	TRBV6-6	NA	TRBJ1-5	TGTGCCAGCAGTTACTCGGCTAGCAATCAGCCCCAGCATTTT	CASSYSASNQPQHF
NA	TRBV30	NA	TRBJ1-5	TGTGCCTGGAGTGAGGGGCAGCGAGACAATCAGCCCCAGCATTTT	CAWSEGQRDNQPQHF
NA	TRBV2	few	TRBJ1-4	TGTGCCAGCAAAGGTTTACTCGGGGAAAAACTGTTTTTT	CASKGLLGEKLFF